Following are 8 T cell receptor beta chains from one sample sequenced in a study of CD8+CD57+ T cells in acquired aplastic anemia. TCR beta VDJ and CDR3 profiles were obtained from a genomic DNA template. Using its own MiXCR run on the reads, TCRdb lists one record per CDR3 protein. The sample shows 350,000 to 450,000 distinct CDR3 sequences, about two thirds of them seen only once. The sample was sorted CD4+, CD8+, or CD8+CD57+ T cells (not recorded which) from PBMCs. All receptors derive from a human donor in good health, serving as a control.

There are many counts of this clonotype. This sequence joins TRBV27 and TRBJ2-7; unclear D gene. This CDR3 spans 15 amino acids. The germline CDR1 and CDR2 sequences are MNHEY and SMNVEV (reference sequence). The V end was cut by 4 bases, the J end by 2 bases, with 15 bases between. The CDR3 sequence is CASSSPPNGAYEQYF. Here the CDR3 DNA reads TGTGCCAGCAGTTCACCTCCGAACGGTGCCTACGAGCAGTACTTC.

Of note for this clonotype: This could be a read error, since a much larger clone is one nucleotide away. V and J are TRBV20-1 and TRBJ1-1; no clear D gene. Germline CDR1 reads DFQATT; CDR2 reads SNEGSKA (reference sequence). Trimming stripped 4 bases from V and 1 base from J, with 10 bases between. The CDR3 is 13 amino acids. In nucleotides, the CDR3 is TGCAGTGCTATAGATCACAAGAACACTGAAGCTTTCTTT. It is translated as CSAIDHKNTEAFF.

The DNA for the CDR3 is TGTGCCAGCAGTTACACAAGGACAGATAATTCACCCCTCCACTTT. This translates into CASSYTRTDNSPLHF. The genes are TRBV6-5 and TRBJ1-6; D is perhaps TRBD1 (6 bases). V dropped 2 bases and J dropped 5 bases, with 10 bases sitting between them. Germline V gene sequence: CDR1 MNHEY, CDR2 SVGAGI. The CDR3 runs to 15 residues.

This clonotype showed up many times. V and J are TRBV6-2 or TRBV6-3 and TRBJ2-3, with a weak D call TRBD1 (6 bases). The CDR3 runs to 13 residues. The V end was cut by 7 bases, the J end by 2 bases, with 10 bases between. Germline V gives CDR1 MNHEY, CDR2 SVGEGT. The chain's CDR3 is CASIRDNTDTQYF. CDR3 nucleotide sequence: TGTGCCAGCATCCGGGACAACACAGATACGCAGTATTTT.

Comment on this clonotype: One end of the junction fails to match germline, which may point to a read error. This chain links TRBV7-9 with TRBJ1-5; D ambiguous. This CDR3 has 14 amino acids. Germline V lookup: CDR1 SEHNR, CDR2 FQNEAQ (reference sequence). The CDR3: CASSVGGRHQLQHF. The DNA for the CDR3 is TGTGCCAGCAGCGTGGGAGGGCGCCATCAGCTCCAGCATTTT.

This clonotype was detected ten times or more. This chain joins TRBV6-5 and TRBJ2-7; the match to TRBD1 covers 8 bases. The germline V gene encodes CDR1 MNHEY and CDR2 SVGAGI. This CDR3 is built from 11 residues. Trimming at V came to 6 bases and at J to 7 bases, leaving 2 bases not matched to a gene. The CDR3 bases are TGTGCCAGCAGCGGACAGGGTGAGCAGTACTTC. Amino acid sequence: CASSGQGEQYF.

To note about this clonotype: An end of the junction differs from the germline gene, which may be a read error. V and J are TRBV14 and TRBJ2-7, with D maybe TRBD1 (7 bases). The CDR3 runs 14 residues. CDR1 is SGHDN, CDR2 FVKESK, per germline. The CDR3 coding sequence is TGTGCCAGCAGCCGATACGGGGGACAGCTAGAGACCCACTTC. Translation: CASSRYGGQLETHF.

This clonotype was seen a few times. This chain uses TRBV11-1 with TRBJ2-7; TRBD2 agrees at 11 bases. CDR1 is SGHAT, CDR2 FQDESV, per germline (reference sequence). Trimming cost V 6 bases and J 3 bases; bases outside gene matches: 10. This CDR3 has 16 amino acids. The CDR3 nucleotides are TGTGCCAGCAGTCTTCCGACTAGCGGGGTGGTCTACGAGCAGTACTTC. Translated, it gives CASSLPTSGVVYEQYF.